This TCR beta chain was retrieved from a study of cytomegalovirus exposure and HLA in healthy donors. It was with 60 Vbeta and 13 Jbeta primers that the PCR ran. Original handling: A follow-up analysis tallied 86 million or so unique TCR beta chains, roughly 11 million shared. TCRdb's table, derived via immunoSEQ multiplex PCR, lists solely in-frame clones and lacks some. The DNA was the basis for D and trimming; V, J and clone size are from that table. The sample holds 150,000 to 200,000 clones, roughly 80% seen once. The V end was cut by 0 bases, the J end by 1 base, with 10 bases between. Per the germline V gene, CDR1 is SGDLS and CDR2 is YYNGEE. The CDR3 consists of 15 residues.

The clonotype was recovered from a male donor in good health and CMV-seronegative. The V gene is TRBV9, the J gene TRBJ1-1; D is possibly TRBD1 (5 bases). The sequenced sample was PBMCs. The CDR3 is CASSVGGGPNTEAFF. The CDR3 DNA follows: TGTGCCAGCAGCGTAGGGGGGGGTCCGAACACTGAAGCTTTCTTT.